The next 22 T cell receptor beta chains were all read from a single sample in a study of early stage breast cancer tumors. The repertoire was sequenced with immunoSEQ multiplex PCR; TCRdb's copy has only in-frame clones and lacks some. The sample holds roughly 49,000 clones, just under 80% seen once. The sample consisted of blood. The receptors here all came from a person aged 35-49 years with breast cancer.

This clone was picked up one time. The chain carries TRBV5-1 and TRBJ2-6; a weak D match, TRBD2 (6 bases). The CDR3 has 15 residues. V lost 6 bases and J 0 bases, leaving 10 bases between the germline ends. CDR1 and CDR2 from the germline V gene are SGHRS and YFSETQ. This CDR3 is CASTTGDSGANVLTF. The CDR3 coding sequence is TGCGCCAGCACGACGGGGGACTCTGGGGCCAACGTCCTGACTTTC.

The rearrangement links TRBV28 to TRBJ2-7; TRBD2 aligns across 8 bases. The CDR3 covers 19 residues. Trimming removed 3 bases from V and 4 bases from J; junction bases left unmatched: 20. Germline assignment: CDR1 MDHEN and CDR2 SYDVKM. This chain's CDR3 is CASSFVSGGGRTQAYEQYF. The CDR3 region has the DNA TGTGCCAGCAGTTTCGTTTCTGGGGGCGGGAGGACGCAAGCGTACGAGCAGTACTTC.

V usage is TRBV7-3 and J usage is TRBJ2-1; 8 nucleotides line up with TRBD2. J was trimmed by 6 bases and V by 5 bases; bases with no gene match: 15. Germline CDR1 reads SGHTA; CDR2 reads FQGTGA. The CDR3 contains 17 residues. CDR3 sequence (DNA): TGTGCCAGCAGCCCAAACTCTGGCGGGAGGACTCCCAATGAGCAGTTCTTC. Protein: CASSPNSGGRTPNEQFF.

The CDR3 nucleotides read TGCGCCAGCAGCTTGACCCCAGGGGCCCATGAGCAGTTCTTC. It encodes CASSLTPGAHEQFF. The chain uses TRBV5-1 and TRBJ2-1; D may be TRBD1 (6 bases). CDR3 size: 14 residues. From germline, CDR1 is SGHRS and CDR2 YFSETQ. V lost 1 base to trimming and J lost 8 bases, with 13 bases between them.

This clone was picked up a small number of times. CDR3 nucleotides: TGTGCCAGCAGCGAAACCCCGACTCCCGTCTATGGCTACACCTTC. Protein sequence: CASSETPTPVYGYTF. The V and J genes are TRBV6-1 and TRBJ1-2; D gene uncertain. This CDR3 is 15 amino acids long. Between the trimmed V and J ends, which lost 6 bases and 4 bases, there was a span of 18 bases. Germline V gives CDR1 MNHNS, CDR2 SASEGT.

This clone was recorded once. In nucleotides, the CDR3 is TGTGCCAGCAGGACGGGACTGCAAGAGACCCAGTACTTC. Amino acids: CASRTGLQETQYF. The chain has TRBV28 and TRBJ2-5; TRBD2 is a possible D gene (6 bases). Deletions cut 6 bases from V and 2 bases from J, with 10 bases between. Germline V gene data show CDR1 as MDHEN and CDR2 as SYDVKM. CDR3 size: 13 residues.

V usage is TRBV11-2 and J usage is TRBJ1-2; TRBD1 matches 9 bases. Germline loops: CDR1 SGHAT, CDR2 FQNNGV. This CDR3 is 13 amino acids long. V lost 1 base and J lost 10; bases outside the gene matches: 4. CDR3 loop: CASSLAGTGIYTF. The CDR3 region has the DNA TGTGCCAGCAGCTTAGCGGGGACAGGGATCTACACCTTC.

This clone has only one observation. The rearrangement joins TRBV5-1 to TRBJ1-1; TRBD1 matches 9 bases. Germline CDR1 is SGHRS and CDR2 is YFSETQ. With 5 bases clipped from V and 1 base from J, the junction kept 9 bases outside the gene matches. This CDR3 is 16 amino acids long. CDR3 sequence: CASRRGQGSANTEAFF. In DNA, the CDR3 is TGCGCCAGCAGACGCGGACAGGGGTCGGCGAACACTGAAGCTTTCTTT.

The chain carries TRBV5-1 and TRBJ2-2; possibly TRBD1 for D (6 bases). Germline-derived CDR1 and CDR2 are SGHRS and YFSETQ. CDR3 length: 15 amino acids. The V end was cut by 4 bases, the J end by 0 bases, with 10 bases between. CDR3 sequence: CASSTDRANTGELFF. CDR3 bases: TGCGCCAGCAGCACGGACAGAGCGAACACCGGGGAGCTGTTTTTT.

V usage is TRBV11-2 and J usage is TRBJ1-1; the D gene is possibly TRBD1 (5 bases). Germline loops: CDR1 SGHAT, CDR2 FQNNGV. The CDR3 has 15 residues. Trimming left V 1 base short and J 2 bases short, with 11 bases between. This CDR3 reads CASSLVPGTNTEAFF. DNA of the CDR3: TGTGCCAGCAGCTTAGTCCCAGGGACCAACACTGAAGCTTTCTTT.

The chain couples TRBV6-5 to TRBJ1-1, with D perhaps matching TRBD1 (6 bases). CDR3 length equals 14 residues. V lost 4 bases, J lost 1 base, and 10 bases lay in between. Looked up from germline, CDR1 is MNHEY and CDR2 is SVGAGI. CDR3 in DNA: TGTGCCAGCAGTTTAAAGACAGGGAACACTGAAGCTTTCTTT. It yields the protein CASSLKTGNTEAFF.

The gene calls are TRBV5-1 and TRBJ2-7; possibly TRBD1 or TRBD2 for D (5 bases each). CDR1 SGHRS and CDR2 YFSETQ come from the germline V gene. Trimming took 2 bases from V and 0 from J, leaving 18 bases between them. The CDR3 sequence is 17 residues long. Here the CDR3 DNA reads TGCGCCAGCAGCTTCGGGACCCCCCAGGAAGGCTCCTACGAGCAGTACTTC. Amino acid sequence: CASSFGTPQEGSYEQYF.

The chain uses TRBV25-1 and TRBJ1-2; D is uncertain. This CDR3 spans 10 amino acids. Germline-derived CDR1 and CDR2 are MGHDK and SYGVNS. V lost 6 bases and J 6 bases, leaving 5 bases between the germline ends. The CDR3 DNA is TGTGCCAGCAGACGGGATGGCTACACCTTC. It yields the protein CASRRDGYTF.

The rearrangement joins TRBV11-1 to TRBJ2-1; no clear D. Germline CDR1 is SGHAT and CDR2 is FQDESV (reference sequence). V was cut by 2 bases and J by 4 bases, with 6 bases left in between. The CDR3 spans 13 residues. CDR3 nucleotides: TGTGCCAGCAGCTTAAGGCAGTACAATGAGCAGTTCTTC. Protein: CASSLRQYNEQFF.

As concerns this clone: Germline and junction disagree at one end, which may indicate a read error. This chain uses TRBV5-4 with TRBJ1-2; D possibly corresponds to TRBD1 (6 bases). Per germline, CDR1 SGHNT and CDR2 YYREEE (reference sequence). This CDR3 comprises 13 residues. CDR3 nucleotides: TGTGCCAGCACCTTGGCGGGGGCCCATGGCTACACCTTC. It encodes CASTLAGAHGYTF.

This chain connects TRBV7-8 to TRBJ2-1; 8 positions agree with TRBD2. Unmatched junction bases numbered 11, after V lost 6 bases and J lost 10 bases. The CDR3 runs to 14 residues. Germline V gene sequence: CDR1 SGHVS, CDR2 FQNEAQ. The CDR3 DNA reads TGTGCCAGCAGTTCTGAACTAGCGGACCAGGAGCAGTTCTTC. This encodes CASSSELADQEQFF. Supplemented by reference TRBV7-8 and TRBJ2-1, the full variable domain reads GAGVSQSPRYKVAKRGQDVALRCDPISGHVSLFWYQQALGQGPEFLTYFQNEAQLDKSGLPSDRFFAERPEGSVSTLKIQRTQQEDSAVYLCASSSELADQEQFFGPGTRLTVL.

This chain connects TRBV18 to TRBJ1-3, with D perhaps matching TRBD1 (5 bases). V shed 3 bases and J shed 0 bases, with 9 bases lying between them. The CDR3 totals 15 residues. Per the germline V gene, CDR1 is KGHSH and CDR2 is LQKENI. The CDR3 here is CASSPPGSSGNTIYF. The CDR3 DNA sequence: TGTGCCAGCTCACCCCCAGGGAGCTCTGGAAACACCATATATTTT.

The rearrangement uses TRBV6-4 and TRBJ1-1; D possibly corresponds to TRBD1 (5 bases). V shed 2 bases and J shed 4 bases, with 11 bases lying between them. This CDR3 is 14 amino acids long. Germline CDR1 MRHNA, CDR2 SNTAGT. DNA of the CDR3: TGTGCCAGCAGTGACGAATTGGGGACCACTGAAGCTTTCTTT. Protein: CASSDELGTTEAFF.

The chain links TRBV27 to TRBJ2-5, with 10 bases lining up with TRBD2. This CDR3 region has 16 residues. Per the germline V gene, CDR1 is MNHEY and CDR2 is SMNVEV (reference sequence). Trimming removed 4 bases from V and 1 base from J; junction bases left unmatched: 6. DNA for the CDR3: TGTGCCAGCAGTTCACCCGGACTAGCGGCCCAAGAGACCCAGTACTTC. This encodes CASSSPGLAAQETQYF.

This clone appeared a single time. The V gene is TRBV30, the J gene TRBJ2-3; no clear D. Between the trimmed V and J ends, which lost 2 bases and 6 bases, there was a span of 15 bases. The CDR3 length is 14 residues. Germline V gene data show CDR1 as GTSNPN and CDR2 as SVGIG (reference sequence). CDR3 amino acids: CAWSLGETGDTQYF. The DNA of the CDR3 is TGTGCCTGGAGTCTTGGAGAGACCGGGGATACGCAGTATTTT.

This clone was recorded only once. V and J are TRBV18 and TRBJ1-1; the match to TRBD1 covers 9 bases. CDR1 is KGHSH, CDR2 LQKENI, per germline. This CDR3 region has 14 residues. V lost 3 bases to trimming and J lost 7 bases; unmatched junction nucleotides: 6. CDR3 amino acids: CASSPTGDRVEAFF. DNA for the CDR3: TGTGCCAGCTCACCCACCGGGGACAGGGTTGAAGCTTTCTTT.

Of note for this clone: One junction end does not reproduce the germline sequence, and a read error may be involved. The gene calls are TRBV7-7 and TRBJ2-3, with 9 positions matching TRBD2. From germline, CDR1 is SSHAT and CDR2 FNYEAQ (reference sequence). The length of the CDR3 is 17 residues. The DNA for the CDR3 is TGTGCTAGCAGCTTAGGGGTAGCGGGAGAGCACACAGATACGCAGTATTTT. Amino acids: CASSLGVAGEHTDTQYF.